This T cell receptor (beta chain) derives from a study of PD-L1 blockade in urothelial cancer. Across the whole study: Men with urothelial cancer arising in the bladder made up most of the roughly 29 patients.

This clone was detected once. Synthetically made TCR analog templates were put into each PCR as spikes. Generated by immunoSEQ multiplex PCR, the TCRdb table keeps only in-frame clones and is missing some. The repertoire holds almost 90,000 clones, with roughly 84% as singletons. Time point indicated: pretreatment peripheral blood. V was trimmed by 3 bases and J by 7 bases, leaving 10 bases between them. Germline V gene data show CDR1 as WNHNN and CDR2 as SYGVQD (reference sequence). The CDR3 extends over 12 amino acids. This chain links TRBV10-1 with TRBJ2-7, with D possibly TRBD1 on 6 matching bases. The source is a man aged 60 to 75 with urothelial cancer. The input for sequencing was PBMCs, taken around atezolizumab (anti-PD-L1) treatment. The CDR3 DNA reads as TGCGCCAGCAGTGACAGGGGTTTTGAGCAGTACTTC. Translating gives CASSDRGFEQYF.